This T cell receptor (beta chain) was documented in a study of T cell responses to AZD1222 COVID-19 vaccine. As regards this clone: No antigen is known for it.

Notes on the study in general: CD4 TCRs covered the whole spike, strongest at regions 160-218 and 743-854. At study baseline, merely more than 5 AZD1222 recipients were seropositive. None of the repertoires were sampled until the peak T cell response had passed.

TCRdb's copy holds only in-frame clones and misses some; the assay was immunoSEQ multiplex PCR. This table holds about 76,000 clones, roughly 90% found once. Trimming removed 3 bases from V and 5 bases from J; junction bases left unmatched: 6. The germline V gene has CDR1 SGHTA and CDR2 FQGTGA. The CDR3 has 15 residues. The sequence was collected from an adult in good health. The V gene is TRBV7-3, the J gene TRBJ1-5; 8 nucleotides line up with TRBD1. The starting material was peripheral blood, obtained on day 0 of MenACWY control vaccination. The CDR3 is CASSFRDRKHQPQHF. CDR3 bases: TGTGCCAGCAGCTTCCGGGACAGGAAACATCAGCCCCAGCATTTT.